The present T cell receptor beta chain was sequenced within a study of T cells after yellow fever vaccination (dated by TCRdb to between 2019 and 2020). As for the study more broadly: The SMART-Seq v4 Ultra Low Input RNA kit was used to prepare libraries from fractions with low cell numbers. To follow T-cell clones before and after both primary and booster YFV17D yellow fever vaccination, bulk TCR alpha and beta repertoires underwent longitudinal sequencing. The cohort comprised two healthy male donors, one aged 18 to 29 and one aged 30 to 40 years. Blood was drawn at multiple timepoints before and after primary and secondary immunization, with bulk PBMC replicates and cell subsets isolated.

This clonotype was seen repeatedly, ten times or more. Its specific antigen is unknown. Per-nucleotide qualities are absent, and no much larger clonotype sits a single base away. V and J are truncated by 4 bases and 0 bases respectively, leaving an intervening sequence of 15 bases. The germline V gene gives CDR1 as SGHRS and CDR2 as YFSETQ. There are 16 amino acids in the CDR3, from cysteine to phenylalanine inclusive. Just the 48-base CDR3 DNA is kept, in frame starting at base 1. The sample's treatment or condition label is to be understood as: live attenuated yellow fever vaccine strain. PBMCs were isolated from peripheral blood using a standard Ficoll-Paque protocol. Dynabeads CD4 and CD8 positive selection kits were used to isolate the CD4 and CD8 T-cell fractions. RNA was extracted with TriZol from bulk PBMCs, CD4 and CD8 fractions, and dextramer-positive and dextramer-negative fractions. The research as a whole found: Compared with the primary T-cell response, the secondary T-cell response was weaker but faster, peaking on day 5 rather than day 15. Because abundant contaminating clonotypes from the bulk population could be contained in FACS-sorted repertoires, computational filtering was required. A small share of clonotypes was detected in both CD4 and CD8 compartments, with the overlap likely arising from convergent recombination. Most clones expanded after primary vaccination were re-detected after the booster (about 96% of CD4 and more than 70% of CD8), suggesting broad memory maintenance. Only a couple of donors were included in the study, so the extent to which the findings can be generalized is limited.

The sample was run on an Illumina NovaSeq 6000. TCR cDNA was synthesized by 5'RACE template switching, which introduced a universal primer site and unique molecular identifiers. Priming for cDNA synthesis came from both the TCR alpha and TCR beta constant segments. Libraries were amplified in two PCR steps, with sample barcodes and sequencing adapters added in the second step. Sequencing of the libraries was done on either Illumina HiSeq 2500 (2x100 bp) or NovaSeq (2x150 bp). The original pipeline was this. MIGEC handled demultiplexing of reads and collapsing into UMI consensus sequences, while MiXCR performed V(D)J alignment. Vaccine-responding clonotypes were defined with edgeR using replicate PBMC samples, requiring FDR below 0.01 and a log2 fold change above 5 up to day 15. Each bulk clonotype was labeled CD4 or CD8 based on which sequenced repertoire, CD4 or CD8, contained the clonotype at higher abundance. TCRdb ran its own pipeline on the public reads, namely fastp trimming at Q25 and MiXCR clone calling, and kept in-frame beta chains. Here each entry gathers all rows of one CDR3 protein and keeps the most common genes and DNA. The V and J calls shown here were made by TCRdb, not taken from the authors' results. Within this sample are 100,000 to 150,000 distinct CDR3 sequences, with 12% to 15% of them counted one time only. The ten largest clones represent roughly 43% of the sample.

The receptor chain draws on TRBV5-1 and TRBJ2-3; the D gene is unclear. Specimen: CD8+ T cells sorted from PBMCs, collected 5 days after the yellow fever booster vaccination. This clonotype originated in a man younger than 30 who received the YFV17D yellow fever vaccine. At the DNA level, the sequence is TGCGCCAGCAGCCCTCTACTACTCCTCAGCACAGATACGCAGTATTTT. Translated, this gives CASSPLLLLSTDTQYF.